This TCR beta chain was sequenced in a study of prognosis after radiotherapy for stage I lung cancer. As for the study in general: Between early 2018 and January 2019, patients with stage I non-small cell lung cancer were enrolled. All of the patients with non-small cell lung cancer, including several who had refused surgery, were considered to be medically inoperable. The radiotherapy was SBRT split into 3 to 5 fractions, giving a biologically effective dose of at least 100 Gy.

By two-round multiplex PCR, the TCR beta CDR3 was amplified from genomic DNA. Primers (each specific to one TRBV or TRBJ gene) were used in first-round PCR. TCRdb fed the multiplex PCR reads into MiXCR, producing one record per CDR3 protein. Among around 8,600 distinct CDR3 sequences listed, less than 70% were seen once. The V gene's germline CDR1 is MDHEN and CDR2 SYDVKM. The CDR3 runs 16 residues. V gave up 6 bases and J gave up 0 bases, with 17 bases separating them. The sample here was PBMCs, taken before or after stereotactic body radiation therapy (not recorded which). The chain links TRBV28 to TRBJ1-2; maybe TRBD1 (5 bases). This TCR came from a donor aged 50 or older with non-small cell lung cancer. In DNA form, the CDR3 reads TGTGCCAGCAGGCCGACCGGGGCCTTAGCTAACTATGGCTACACCTTC. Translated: CASRPTGALANYGYTF.